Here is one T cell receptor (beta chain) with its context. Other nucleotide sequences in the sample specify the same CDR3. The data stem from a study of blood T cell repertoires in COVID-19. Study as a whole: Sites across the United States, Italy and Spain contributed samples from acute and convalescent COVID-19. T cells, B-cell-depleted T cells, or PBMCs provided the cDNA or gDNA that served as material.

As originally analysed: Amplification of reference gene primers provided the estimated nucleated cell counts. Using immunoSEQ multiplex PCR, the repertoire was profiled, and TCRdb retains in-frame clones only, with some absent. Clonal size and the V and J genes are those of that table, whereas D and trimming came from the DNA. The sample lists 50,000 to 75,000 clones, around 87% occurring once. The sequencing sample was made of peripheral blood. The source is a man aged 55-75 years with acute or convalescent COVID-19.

This chain's CDR3 is CASSLQGNYGYTF. CDR3 sequence (DNA): TGTGCCAGCAGCTTACAGGGGAACTATGGCTACACCTTC. The genes are TRBV5-6 and TRBJ1-2; TRBD1 matches at 7 bases. J lost 2 bases, V lost 2 bases, and 0 bases had no gene match. Germline CDR1 is SGHDT and CDR2 is YYEEEE. CDR3 length: 13 amino acids.